Listed here are 21 T cell receptor beta chains from one sample, sequenced in a study of Graves' ophthalmopathy and Graves' hyperthyroidism. RNA transcripts were the source from which TCR beta CDR3 regions were amplified. The first round was an RT-PCR with HTBI primers, and the second round was a multiplex PCR. TCRdb processed the multiplex PCR reads anew with MiXCR; each CDR3 protein has one entry. The table lists fewer than 650,000 distinct CDR3 sequences, 22% of them singletons. The specimen sequenced was peripheral blood. Receptors were obtained from a young woman with stable Graves' hyperthyroidism. Some clones in this sample may be carry-over from other donors' samples.

This clonotype showed up many times. CDR3 sequence reads: CASSYLATSLGEQYF. The CDR3 nucleotides read TGTGCCAGCAGTTACTTGGCGACTAGTCTCGGCGAGCAGTACTTC. The V and J genes are TRBV6-5 and TRBJ2-7, with a weak D call TRBD2 (6 bases). Germline-derived CDR1 and CDR2 are MNHEY and SVGAGI. The CDR3 spans 15 residues. V was pared by 1 base and J by 6 bases, with 16 bases between.

The V call is TRBV19, the J call TRBJ2-7; TRBD1 matches 10 bases. Per germline, CDR1 LNHDA and CDR2 SQIVND (reference sequence). The CDR3 has 15 residues. The V segment lost 3 bases and the J segment 5 bases; nucleotides outside the gene matches: 7. The CDR3 loop is CASSIGGTGVNEQYF. In DNA, the CDR3 is TGTGCCAGTAGTATTGGGGGGACAGGGGTAAACGAGCAGTACTTC.

This clonotype appeared many times. The chain joins TRBV7-6 to TRBJ1-3; D not resolved. The CDR3 length is 13 residues. Trimming cost V 3 bases and J 4 bases, with 7 bases left between them. Per the germline V gene, CDR1 is SGHVS and CDR2 is FNYEAQ. This CDR3 is CASSLSDGNTIYF. The CDR3 nucleotides read TGTGCCAGCAGCTTGTCGGACGGAAACACCATATATTTT.

Only a few counts were recorded for this clonotype. The V gene is TRBV12-3 or TRBV12-4, the J gene TRBJ1-3; D is unresolved. The length of the CDR3 is 14 residues. Between the trimmed V and J ends, which lost 5 bases and 2 bases, there was a span of 10 bases. The CDR3 sequence is CASSREEAGNTIYF. The DNA for the CDR3 is TGTGCCAGCAGTCGAGAGGAGGCTGGAAACACCATATATTTT.

This clonotype was found many times. The chain is built from TRBV20-1 and TRBJ2-5; the D gene is possibly TRBD1 (6 bases). Germline V gene data show CDR1 as DFQATT and CDR2 as SNEGSKA (reference sequence). CDR3 size: 13 residues. The V gene lost 6 bases and the J gene lost 5 bases, with 16 bases spanning the gap. CDR3 nucleotides: TGCAGTGCCCCCCCCAGGGGTGGGGAGACCCAGTACTTC. Translating gives CSAPPRGGETQYF.

Turning to this clonotype: A much larger clone differs from this one at a single base, so this may be a read error. V usage is TRBV5-1 and J usage is TRBJ2-7, with unresolved D. In germline, CDR1 is SGHRS, CDR2 YFSETQ. V was pared by 0 bases and J by 2 bases, with 12 bases between. This CDR3 region has 15 residues. In DNA form, the CDR3 reads TGCGCCAGCAGCTTGGACCTCGCACCCGCCTACGAGCAGTACGTC. This encodes CASSLDLAPAYEQYV.

V and J are TRBV12-3 or TRBV12-4 and TRBJ2-2, with D tentatively TRBD1 or TRBD2 (5 bases each). This CDR3 is 16 amino acids long. Trimming cost V 6 bases and J 4 bases, with 18 bases left between them. The CDR3 is CASSHRGSLPTGELFF. The CDR3 DNA sequence: TGTGCCAGCAGCCACCGGGGCTCCCTCCCCACCGGGGAGCTGTTTTTT.

This clonotype was observed a few times. The CDR3 region is CASSGQGLSRTQYF. CDR3 DNA: TGTGCCAGTAGTGGACAGGGGTTGAGTCGGACCCAGTACTTC. J is TRBJ2-5 and V is TRBV19; 9 bases map to TRBD1. The germline CDR1 and CDR2 sequences are LNHDA and SQIVND (reference sequence). This CDR3 is built from 14 residues. The J segment lost 7 bases and the V segment lost 5 bases, leaving 8 bases of the junction unmatched.

The chain is built from TRBV24-1 and TRBJ2-7, with unresolved D. Deletions cut 1 base from V and 2 bases from J, with 8 bases between. In germline, CDR1 is KGHDR, CDR2 SFDVKD. The length of the CDR3 is 14 residues. CDR3 in amino acids: CATSDFRRPYEQYF. The CDR3 DNA reads TGTGCCACCAGTGATTTTAGGCGGCCCTACGAGCAGTACTTC.

This clonotype was seen a few times. A junction end diverges from the germline sequence, so it may reflect a read error. The gene calls are TRBV5-1 and TRBJ2-5; 8 nucleotides match TRBD1. Germline loops: CDR1 SGHRS, CDR2 YFSETQ. This CDR3 is built from 14 residues. The CDR3 loop is CASSSQTTGAPFLF. For the CDR3, the DNA is TGCGCCAGCAGCAGCCAAACGACAGGGGCACCCTTCCTCTTC.

This clonotype was counted at least ten times. The chain carries TRBV4-3 and TRBJ1-2; D ambiguous. V lost 0 bases and J 8 bases, leaving 13 bases between the germline ends. The CDR3 totals 14 residues. Germline loops: CDR1 LGHNA, CDR2 YSLEER. The CDR3 here is CASSQDRWVEGYTF. The DNA for the CDR3 is TGCGCCAGCAGCCAAGATCGCTGGGTTGAAGGCTACACCTTC.

This clonotype was detected only a few times. The chain links TRBV16 to TRBJ1-1, with D hard to call. Germline assignment: CDR1 KGHSY and CDR2 FQNENV. V lost 1 base to trimming and J lost 0 bases, with 6 bases between them. The CDR3 length is 14 residues. The CDR3 protein is CASSQLSMNTEAFF. CDR3 in DNA: TGTGCCAGCAGCCAATTAAGTATGAACACTGAAGCTTTCTTT.

This clonotype was detected once. The rearrangement links TRBV18 to TRBJ1-1; 9 nucleotides line up with TRBD1. V lost 3 bases, J lost 4 bases, and 9 bases stayed unmatched. The CDR3 covers 16 residues. The germline V gene encodes CDR1 KGHSH and CDR2 LQKENI. The CDR3 region has the DNA TGTGCCAGCTCACCTTCCGGGACAGGGTTGGTCACTGAAGCTTTCTTT. Protein sequence: CASSPSGTGLVTEAFF.

Ten or more counts support this clonotype. The chain carries TRBV7-8 and TRBJ2-7, with 11 positions matching TRBD2. CDR1 and CDR2 from the germline V gene are SGHVS and FQNEAQ. The CDR3 has 13 amino acids. J lost 10 bases, V lost 1 base, and 3 bases had no gene match. CDR3 amino acids: CASSLVLAGDQYF. The CDR3 DNA reads TGTGCCAGCAGCTTAGTACTAGCGGGAGATCAGTACTTC.

This clonotype has a count of ten or more. V is TRBV30 and J is TRBJ1-6, with a possible D match to TRBD1 (5 bases). The germline CDR1 and CDR2 sequences are GTSNPN and SVGIG (reference sequence). The CDR3 is made up of 16 amino acids. Trimming took 4 bases from V and 4 from J, leaving 17 bases between them. In DNA form, the CDR3 reads TGTGCCTGGACATTTTCTGGGACGGGTTATAATTCACCCCTCCACTTT. It encodes CAWTFSGTGYNSPLHF.

This clonotype was seen repeatedly, ten times or more. The chain recombines TRBV28 with TRBJ2-4, with TRBD2 as a possible D gene (5 bases). The CDR3 has 19 residues. V was clipped by 6 bases and J by 1 base, with 25 bases between them. CDR1 MDHEN and CDR2 SYDVKM come from the germline V gene. In nucleotides, the CDR3 is TGTGCCAGCAGCCTCGACCACAACGGGGAGTGGCTTGCCAAAAACATTCAGTACTTC. Protein sequence: CASSLDHNGEWLAKNIQYF.

This clonotype appeared a few times. The chain employs TRBV6-1 and TRBJ1-5, with unresolved D. The germline V gene has CDR1 MNHNS and CDR2 SASEGT. Trimming removed 3 bases from V and 7 bases from J, with 4 bases in between. The CDR3 has 11 amino acids. The CDR3 spells CASSDIQPQHF. DNA for the CDR3: TGTGCCAGCAGTGACATCCAGCCCCAGCATTTT.

This clonotype was detected ten times or more. The genes are TRBV9 and TRBJ2-7; D gene unclear. This CDR3 contains 13 residues. The V end lost 4 bases, the J end lost 3 bases, and 11 bases lay between the germline ends. Germline V gene lookup returns CDR1 SGDLS and CDR2 YYNGEE. For the CDR3, the DNA is TGTGCCAGCAGCCCCAGGTGGGGCTACGAGCAGTACTTC. The encoded protein is CASSPRWGYEQYF.

This chain links TRBV5-1 with TRBJ2-2; possibly TRBD1 for D (5 bases). V was shortened by 7 bases and J by 2 bases, with 15 bases between the two germline ends. CDR1 is SGHRS, CDR2 YFSETQ, per germline. The CDR3 covers 15 residues. CDR3 protein: CASSFRQSNTGELFF. The CDR3 coding sequence is TGCGCCAGCTCGTTCAGACAGAGCAACACCGGGGAGCTGTTTTTT.

The sample holds many counts of this clonotype. The chain links TRBV6-1 to TRBJ2-5; either TRBD1 or TRBD2 may supply D (5 bases each). The V gene's germline CDR1 is MNHNS and CDR2 SASEGT. This CDR3 region has 13 residues. V gave up 7 bases and J gave up 7 bases, with 16 bases separating them. The CDR3 loop reads CASTRTTEGTQYF. DNA for the CDR3: TGTGCCAGCACCAGGACAACCGAGGGGACCCAGTACTTC.

The J gene is TRBJ1-2, the V gene TRBV13; tentative D call: TRBD1 (6 bases). Germline assignment: CDR1 PRHDT and CDR2 FYEKMQ (reference sequence). The CDR3 extends over 15 amino acids. V lost 4 bases, J lost 8 bases, and 20 bases lay in between. CDR3 in amino acids: CASSSLGHPTGGYTF. The CDR3, as DNA: TGTGCCAGCAGCTCTCTGGGACATCCCACGGGGGGCTACACCTTC.